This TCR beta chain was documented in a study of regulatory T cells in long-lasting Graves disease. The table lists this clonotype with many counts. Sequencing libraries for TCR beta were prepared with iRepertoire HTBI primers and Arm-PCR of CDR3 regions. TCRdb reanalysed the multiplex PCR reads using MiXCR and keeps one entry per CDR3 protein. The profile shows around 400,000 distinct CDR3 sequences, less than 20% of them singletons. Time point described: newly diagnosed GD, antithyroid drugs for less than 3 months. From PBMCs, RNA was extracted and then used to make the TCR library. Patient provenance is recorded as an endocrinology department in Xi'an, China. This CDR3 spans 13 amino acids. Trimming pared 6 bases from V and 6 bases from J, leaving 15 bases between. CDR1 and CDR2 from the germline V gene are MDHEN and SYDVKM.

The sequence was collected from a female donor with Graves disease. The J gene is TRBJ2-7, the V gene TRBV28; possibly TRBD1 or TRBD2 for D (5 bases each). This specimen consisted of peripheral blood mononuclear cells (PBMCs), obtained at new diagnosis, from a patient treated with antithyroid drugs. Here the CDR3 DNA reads TGTGCCAGCAGCCCGGTCGGGACGCTCGAGCAGTACTTC. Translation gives CASSPVGTLEQYF.